These T cell receptor beta chains were read from a single sample in a study of control samples from healthy donors and cancer patients. Produced via immunoSEQ multiplex PCR; TCRdb's table is partial and in-frame only. The table shows tens of thousands of clones, with approximately 91% occurring only once. Sequenced sample: blood. Receptors were obtained from a woman aged 55-70 years in good health. The CDR3 runs from the conserved cysteine through the conserved F or W. The D gene is left open where the match is weak. Clone sizes are given selectively: once, few, many, or a class where the clone is expanded.

abundance	v_gene	d_gene	j_gene	CDR3aa	CDR3nt
once	TRBV5-6	.	TRBJ1-5	CASSLGSGFGNQPQHF	TGTGCCAGCAGCTTGGGTTCAGGTTTCGGCAATCAGCCCCAGCATTTT
.	TRBV6-5	.	TRBJ1-2	CASSYLNRRYSYGYTF	TGTGCCAGCAGTTACCTCAACAGGAGATATTCCTATGGCTACACCTTC
once	TRBV23-1	.	TRBJ1-2	CASSQAGGADYGYTF	TGCGCCAGCAGTCAGGCGGGAGGGGCGGACTATGGCTACACCTTC
.	TRBV5-1	.	TRBJ2-2	CASSFRELGWELFF	TGCGCCAGCAGCTTTCGGGAGCTTGGATGGGAGCTGTTTTTT
.	TRBV2	.	TRBJ1-4	CASSGPRATNEKLFF	TGTGCCAGCAGTGGGCCCAGGGCAACTAATGAAAAACTGTTTTTT
.	TRBV28	TRBD2	TRBJ2-3	CASSLGGRVTDTQYF	TGTGCCAGCAGCTTGGGCGGGAGGGTAACAGATACGCAGTATTTT
.	TRBV30	TRBD1	TRBJ2-5	CAWSVARGGQGVQYF	TGTGCCTGGAGTGTAGCAAGAGGGGGACAGGGCGTCCAGTACTTC
.	TRBV7-9	.	TRBJ1-6	CASSARGAGVDNSPLHF	TGTGCCAGCAGCGCCCGGGGAGCCGGGGTTGATAATTCACCCCTCCACTTT
.	TRBV25-1	.	TRBJ1-1	CASRSGNWGTEAFF	TGTGCCAGCAGGTCGGGGAACTGGGGCACTGAAGCTTTCTTT
.	TRBV6-5	TRBD1	TRBJ2-1	CATTGTGLYNEQFF	TGTGCCACCACGGGGACAGGATTATACAATGAGCAGTTCTTC
.	TRBV28	.	TRBJ2-2	CASSFGQNTGELFF	TGTGCCAGCAGTTTTGGTCAGAACACCGGGGAGCTGTTTTTT
.	TRBV5-4	.	TRBJ2-3	CASSLATGRTDTQYF	TGTGCCAGCAGCTTGGCGACGGGGCGCACAGATACGCAGTATTTT
.	TRBV19	TRBD1	TRBJ1-5	CASSTDRVGWNQPQHF	TGTGCCAGTAGTACCGACAGGGTGGGTTGGAATCAGCCCCAGCATTTT
once	TRBV18	.	TRBJ2-7	CASSPPSSGYEQYF	TGTGCCAGCTCACCACCCTCGTCGGGCTACGAGCAGTACTTC
.	TRBV12-5	TRBD1	TRBJ2-1	CASDPGGVQGASSYNEQFF	TGTGCTAGTGATCCTGGGGGAGTACAGGGGGCAAGCTCCTACAATGAGCAGTTCTTC
.	TRBV11-3	.	TRBJ1-1	CASSIESGTEAFF	TGTGCCAGCAGCATAGAATCGGGGACTGAAGCTTTCTTT
.	TRBV21-1	.	TRBJ2-3	CASSNDAGEVGDTQYF	TGTGCCAGCAGCAATGATGCGGGGGAAGTGGGAGATACGCAGTATTTT
once	TRBV11-3	.	TRBJ1-5	CASSLEIGGRQPQHF	TGTGCCAGCAGCTTAGAAATCGGGGGTCGGCAGCCCCAGCATTTT
once	TRBV28	.	TRBJ1-5	CASSPGTTDQPQHF	TGTGCCAGCAGTCCCGGGACGACGGATCAGCCCCAGCATTTT
.	TRBV2	.	TRBJ2-7	CASSENAGAEQYF	TGTGCCAGCAGTGAAAACGCAGGGGCCGAGCAGTACTTC
.	TRBV21-1	.	TRBJ2-3	CASSKGAGAHTDTQYF	TGTGCCAGCAGCAAAGGGGCGGGGGCCCACACAGATACGCAGTATTTT
.	TRBV19	.	TRBJ1-6	CASSFGGLNSPLHF	TGTGCCAGTAGTTTCGGGGGCTTGAATTCACCCCTCCACTTT
.	TRBV7-2	.	TRBJ1-1	CASSLVSGTNTEAFF	TGTGCCAGCAGCTTAGTTTCCGGGACGAACACTGAAGCTTTCTTT
.	TRBV19	TRBD1	TRBJ2-4	CASSIGQGLAKNIQYF	TGTGCCAGTAGTATAGGACAGGGCCTAGCCAAAAACATTCAGTACTTC
.	TRBV30	.	TRBJ1-1	CAWSQPGRGNTEAFF	TGTGCCTGGAGCCAACCCGGTCGGGGGAACACTGAAGCTTTCTTT
.	TRBV11-3	.	TRBJ2-7	CASSPGGGPYYEQYF	TGTGCCAGCAGCCCAGGCGGAGGGCCGTATTACGAGCAGTACTTC